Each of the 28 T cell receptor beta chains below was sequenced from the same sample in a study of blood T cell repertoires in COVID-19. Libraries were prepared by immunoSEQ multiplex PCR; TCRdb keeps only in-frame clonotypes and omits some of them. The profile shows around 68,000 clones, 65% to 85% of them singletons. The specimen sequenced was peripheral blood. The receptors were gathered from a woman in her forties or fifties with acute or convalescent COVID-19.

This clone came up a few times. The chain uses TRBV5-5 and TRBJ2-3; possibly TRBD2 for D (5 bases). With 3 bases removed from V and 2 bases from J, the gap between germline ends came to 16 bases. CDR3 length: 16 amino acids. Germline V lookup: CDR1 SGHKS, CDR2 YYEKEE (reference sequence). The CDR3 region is CASSSGIPEITDTQYF. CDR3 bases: TGTGCCAGCAGCTCCGGGATTCCGGAGATCACAGATACGCAGTATTTT.

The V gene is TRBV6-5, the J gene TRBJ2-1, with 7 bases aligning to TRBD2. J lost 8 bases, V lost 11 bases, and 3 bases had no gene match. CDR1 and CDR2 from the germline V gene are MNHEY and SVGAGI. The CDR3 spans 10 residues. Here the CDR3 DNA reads TGTGCCGCGGGAGATTATGAGCAGTTCTTC. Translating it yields CAAGDYEQFF.

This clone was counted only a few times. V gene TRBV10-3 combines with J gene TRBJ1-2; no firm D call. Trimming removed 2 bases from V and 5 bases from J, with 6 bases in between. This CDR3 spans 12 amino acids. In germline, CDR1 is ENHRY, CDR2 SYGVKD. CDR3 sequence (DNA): TGTGCCATCAGTGAGGAGAGGTATGGCTACACCTTC. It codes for CAISEERYGYTF.

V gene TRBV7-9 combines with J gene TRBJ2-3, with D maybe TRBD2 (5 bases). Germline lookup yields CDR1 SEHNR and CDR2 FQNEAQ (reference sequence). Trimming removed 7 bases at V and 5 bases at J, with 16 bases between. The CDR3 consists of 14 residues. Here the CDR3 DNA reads TGTGCCAGCAACATGGGCCTAGCCGAAGATACGCAGTATTTT. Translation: CASNMGLAEDTQYF.

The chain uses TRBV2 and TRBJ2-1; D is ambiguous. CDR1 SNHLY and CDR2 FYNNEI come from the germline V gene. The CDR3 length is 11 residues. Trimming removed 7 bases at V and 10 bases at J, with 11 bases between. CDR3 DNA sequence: TGTGCCAGCAATAATAGAGGCGAGCAGTTCTTC. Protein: CASNNRGEQFF.

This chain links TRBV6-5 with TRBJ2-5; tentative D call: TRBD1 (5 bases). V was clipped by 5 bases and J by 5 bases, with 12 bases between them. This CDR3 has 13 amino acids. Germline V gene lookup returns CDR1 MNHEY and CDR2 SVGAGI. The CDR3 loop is CASSPRPGETQYF. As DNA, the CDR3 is TGTGCCAGCAGTCCCCGTCCAGGGGAGACCCAGTACTTC.

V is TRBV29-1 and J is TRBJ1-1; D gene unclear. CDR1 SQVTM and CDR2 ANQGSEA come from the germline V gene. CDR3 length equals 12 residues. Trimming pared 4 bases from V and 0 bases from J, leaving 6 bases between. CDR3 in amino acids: CSVGHMNTEAFF. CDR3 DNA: TGCAGCGTTGGGCATATGAACACTGAAGCTTTCTTT. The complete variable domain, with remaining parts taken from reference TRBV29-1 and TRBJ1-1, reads SAVISQKPSRDICQRGTSLTIQCQVDSQVTMMFWYRQQPGQSLTLIATANQGSEATYESGFVIDKFPISRPNLTFSTLTVSNMSPEDSSIYLCSVGHMNTEAFFGQGTRLTVV.

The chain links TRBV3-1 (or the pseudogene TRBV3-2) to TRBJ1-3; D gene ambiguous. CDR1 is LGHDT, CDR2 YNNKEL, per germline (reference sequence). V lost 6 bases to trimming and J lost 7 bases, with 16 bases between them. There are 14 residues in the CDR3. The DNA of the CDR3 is TGTGCCAGCAGGGCGGGGTCTCGCTCCAACACCATATATTTT. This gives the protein CASRAGSRSNTIYF.

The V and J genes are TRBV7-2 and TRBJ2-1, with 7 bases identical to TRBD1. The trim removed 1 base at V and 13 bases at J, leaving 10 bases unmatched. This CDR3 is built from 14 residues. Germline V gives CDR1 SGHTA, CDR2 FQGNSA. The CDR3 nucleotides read TGTGCCAGCAGCTTAGAGAGACAGGGCTCACCTCAGTTCTTC. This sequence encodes CASSLERQGSPQFF.

CDR3 coding DNA: TGCAGCGTTGATTTTACGGACAGGGTGTCCAACTACTATGGCTACACCTTC. Its translation is CSVDFTDRVSNYYGYTF. The V gene is TRBV29-1, the J gene TRBJ1-2, with 8 bases that match TRBD1. Germline-derived CDR1 and CDR2 are SQVTM and ANQGSEA. The CDR3 has 17 amino acids. V was clipped by 3 bases and J by 3 bases; unmatched bases: 15. Full variable domain (rest looked up from reference TRBV29-1 and TRBJ1-2): SAVISQKPSRDICQRGTSLTIQCQVDSQVTMMFWYRQQPGQSLTLIATANQGSEATYESGFVIDKFPISRPNLTFSTLTVSNMSPEDSSIYLCSVDFTDRVSNYYGYTFGSGTRLTVV.

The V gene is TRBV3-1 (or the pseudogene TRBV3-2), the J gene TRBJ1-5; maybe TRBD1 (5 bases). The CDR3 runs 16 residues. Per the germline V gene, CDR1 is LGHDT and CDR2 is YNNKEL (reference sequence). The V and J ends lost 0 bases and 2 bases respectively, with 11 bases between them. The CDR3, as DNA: TGTGCCAGCAGCCAAGACGGGGGGGGTGGCAATCAGCCCCAGCATTTT. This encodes CASSQDGGGGNQPQHF.

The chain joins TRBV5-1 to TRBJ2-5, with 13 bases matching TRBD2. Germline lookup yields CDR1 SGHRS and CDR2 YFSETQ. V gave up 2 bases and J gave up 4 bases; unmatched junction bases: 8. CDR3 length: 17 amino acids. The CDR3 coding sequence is TGCGCCAGCAGCTTTACTAGCGGGGGGGCCGAGGGAGAGACCCAGTACTTC. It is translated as CASSFTSGGAEGETQYF.

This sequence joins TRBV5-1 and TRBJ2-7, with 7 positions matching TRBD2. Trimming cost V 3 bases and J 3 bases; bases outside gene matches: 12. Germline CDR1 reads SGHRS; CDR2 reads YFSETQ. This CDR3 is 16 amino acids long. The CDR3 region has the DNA TGCGCCAGCAGCTCACCAAGCGGGGCGCCGATCTACGAGCAGTACTTC. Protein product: CASSSPSGAPIYEQYF.

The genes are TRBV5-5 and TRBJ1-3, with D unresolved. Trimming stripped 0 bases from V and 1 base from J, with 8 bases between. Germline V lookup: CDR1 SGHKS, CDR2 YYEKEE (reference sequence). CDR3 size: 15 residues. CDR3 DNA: TGTGCCAGCAGCTTGGTGGCTTTATCTGGAAACACCATATATTTT. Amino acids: CASSLVALSGNTIYF.

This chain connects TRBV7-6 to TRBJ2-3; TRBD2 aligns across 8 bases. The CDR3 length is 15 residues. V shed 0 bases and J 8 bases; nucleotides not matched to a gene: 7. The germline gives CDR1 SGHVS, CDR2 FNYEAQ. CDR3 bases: TGTGCCAGCAGCTTAGCGCAGGCGGGGGGAAGTACGCAGTATTTT. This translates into CASSLAQAGGSTQYF.

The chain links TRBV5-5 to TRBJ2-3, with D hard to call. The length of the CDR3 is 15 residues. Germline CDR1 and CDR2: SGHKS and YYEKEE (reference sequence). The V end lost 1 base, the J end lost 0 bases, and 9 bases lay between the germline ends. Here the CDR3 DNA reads TGTGCCAGCAGCTTGTTAGCCCCTAGCACAGATACGCAGTATTTT. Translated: CASSLLAPSTDTQYF. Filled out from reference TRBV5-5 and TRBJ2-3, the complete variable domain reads DAGVTQSPTHLIKTRGQQVTLRCSPISGHKSVSWYQQVLGQGPQFIFQYYEKEERGRGNFPDRFSARQFPNYSSELNVNALLLGDSALYLCASSLLAPSTDTQYFGPGTRLTVL.

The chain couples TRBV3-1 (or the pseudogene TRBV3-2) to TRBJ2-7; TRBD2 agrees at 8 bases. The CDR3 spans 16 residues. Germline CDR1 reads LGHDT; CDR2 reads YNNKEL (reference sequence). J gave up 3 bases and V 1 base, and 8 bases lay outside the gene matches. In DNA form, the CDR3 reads TGTGCCAGCAGCCAAGGTACATCGGGAGGGGGCTACGAGCAGTACTTC. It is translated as CASSQGTSGGGYEQYF.

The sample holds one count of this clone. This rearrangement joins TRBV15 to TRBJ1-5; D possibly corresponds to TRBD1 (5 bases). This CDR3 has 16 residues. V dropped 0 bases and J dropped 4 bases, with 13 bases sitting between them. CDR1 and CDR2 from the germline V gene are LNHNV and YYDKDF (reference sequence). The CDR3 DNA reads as TGTGCCACCAGCAGAGAACGGGCAGGGATAAATCAGCCCCAGCATTTT. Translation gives CATSRERAGINQPQHF.

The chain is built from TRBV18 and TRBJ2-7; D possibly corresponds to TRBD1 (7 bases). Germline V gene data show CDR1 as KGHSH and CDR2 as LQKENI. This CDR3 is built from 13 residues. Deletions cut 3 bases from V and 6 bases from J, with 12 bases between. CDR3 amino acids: CASSPTGTGEQYF. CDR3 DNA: TGTGCCAGCTCACCGACAGGGACTGGCGAGCAGTACTTC.

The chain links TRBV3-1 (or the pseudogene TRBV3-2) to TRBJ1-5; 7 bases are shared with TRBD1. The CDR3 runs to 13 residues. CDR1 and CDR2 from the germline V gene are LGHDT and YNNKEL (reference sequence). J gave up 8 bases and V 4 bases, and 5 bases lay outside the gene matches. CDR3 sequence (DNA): TGTGCCAGCAGCCGGGGACAGTGGGAGCCCCAGCATTTT. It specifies CASSRGQWEPQHF.

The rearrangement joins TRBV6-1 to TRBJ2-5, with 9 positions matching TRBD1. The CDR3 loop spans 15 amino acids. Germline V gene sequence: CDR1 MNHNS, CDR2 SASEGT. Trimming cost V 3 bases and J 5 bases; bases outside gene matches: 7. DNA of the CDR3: TGTGCCAGCAGTGAGGGGACAGGGTCTCTGGAGACCCAGTACTTC. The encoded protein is CASSEGTGSLETQYF.

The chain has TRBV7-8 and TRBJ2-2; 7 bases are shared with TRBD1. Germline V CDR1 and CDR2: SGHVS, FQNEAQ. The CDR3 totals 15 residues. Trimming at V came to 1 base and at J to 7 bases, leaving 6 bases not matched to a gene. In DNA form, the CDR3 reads TGTGCCAGCAGCTTAGGAAGGGGGCTGGGCGGGGAGCTGTTTTTT. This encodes CASSLGRGLGGELFF.

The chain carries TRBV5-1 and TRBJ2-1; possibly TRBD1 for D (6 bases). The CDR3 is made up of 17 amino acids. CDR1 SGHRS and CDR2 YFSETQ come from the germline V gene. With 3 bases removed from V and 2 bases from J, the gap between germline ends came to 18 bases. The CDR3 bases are TGCGCCAGCAGCTATAAGGGGGATTATGGGCCCTACAATGAGCAGTTCTTC. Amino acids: CASSYKGDYGPYNEQFF.

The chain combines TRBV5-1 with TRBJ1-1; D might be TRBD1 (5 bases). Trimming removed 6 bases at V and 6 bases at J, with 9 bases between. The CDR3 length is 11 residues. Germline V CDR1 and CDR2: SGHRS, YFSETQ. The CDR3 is CASKAQAEAFF. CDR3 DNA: TGCGCCAGCAAGGCACAGGCTGAAGCTTTCTTT. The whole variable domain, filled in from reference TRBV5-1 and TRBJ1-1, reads KAGVTQTPRYLIKTRGQQVTLSCSPISGHRSVSWYQQTPGQGLQFLFEYFSETQRNKGNFPGRFSGRQFSNSRSEMNVSTLELGDSALYLCASKAQAEAFFGQGTRLTVV.

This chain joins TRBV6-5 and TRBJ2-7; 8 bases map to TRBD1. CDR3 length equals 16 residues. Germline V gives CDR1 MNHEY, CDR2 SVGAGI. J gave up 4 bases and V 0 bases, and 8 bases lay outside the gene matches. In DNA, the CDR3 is TGTGCCAGCAGTTACTCCCCAGGGGGCGCCGTGTACGAGCAGTACTTC. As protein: CASSYSPGGAVYEQYF.

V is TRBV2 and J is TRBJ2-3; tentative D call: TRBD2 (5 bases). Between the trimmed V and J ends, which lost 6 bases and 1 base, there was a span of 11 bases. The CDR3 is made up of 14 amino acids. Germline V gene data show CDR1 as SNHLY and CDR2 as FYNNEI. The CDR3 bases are TGTGCCAGCAGACCCGCACTAGGCACAGATACGCAGTATTTT. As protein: CASRPALGTDTQYF.

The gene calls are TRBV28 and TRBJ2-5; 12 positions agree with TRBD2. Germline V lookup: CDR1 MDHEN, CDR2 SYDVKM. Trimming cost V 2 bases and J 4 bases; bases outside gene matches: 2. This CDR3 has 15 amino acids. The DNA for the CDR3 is TGTGCCAGCAGTTTACTGGGACTAGCGGGAGAGACCCAGTACTTC. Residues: CASSLLGLAGETQYF. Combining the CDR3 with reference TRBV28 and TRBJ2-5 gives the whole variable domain DVKVTQSSRYLVKRTGEKVFLECVQDMDHENMFWYRQDPGLGLRLIYFSYDVKMKEKGDIPEGYSVSREKKERFSLILESASTNQTSMYLCASSLLGLAGETQYFGPGTRLLVL.

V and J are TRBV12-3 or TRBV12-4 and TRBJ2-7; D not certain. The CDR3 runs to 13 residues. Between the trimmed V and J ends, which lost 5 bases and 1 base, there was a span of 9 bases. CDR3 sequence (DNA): TGTGCCAGCAGTCACCGGAGATCCTACGAGCAGTACTTC. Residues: CASSHRRSYEQYF.